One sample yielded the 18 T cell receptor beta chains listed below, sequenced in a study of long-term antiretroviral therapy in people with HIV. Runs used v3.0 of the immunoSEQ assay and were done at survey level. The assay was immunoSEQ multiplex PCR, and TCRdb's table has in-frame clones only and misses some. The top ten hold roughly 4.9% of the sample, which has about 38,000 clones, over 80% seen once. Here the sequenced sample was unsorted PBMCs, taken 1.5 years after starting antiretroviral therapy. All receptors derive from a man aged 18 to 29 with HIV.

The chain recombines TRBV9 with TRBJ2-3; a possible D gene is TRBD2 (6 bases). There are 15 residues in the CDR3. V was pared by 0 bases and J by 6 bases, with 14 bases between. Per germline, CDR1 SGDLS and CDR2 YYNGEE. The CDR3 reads CASSVAHGSYDTQYF. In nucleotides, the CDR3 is TGTGCCAGCAGCGTAGCACACGGGAGTTACGATACGCAGTATTTT.

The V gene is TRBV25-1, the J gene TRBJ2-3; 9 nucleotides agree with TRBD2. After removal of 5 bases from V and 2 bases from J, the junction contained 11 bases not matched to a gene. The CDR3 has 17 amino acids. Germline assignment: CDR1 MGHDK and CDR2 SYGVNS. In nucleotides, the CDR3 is TGTGCCAGCAGTAGGGGACGGCTAGCGGGGCCCACAGATACGCAGTATTTT. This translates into CASSRGRLAGPTDTQYF. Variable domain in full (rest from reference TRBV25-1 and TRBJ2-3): EADIYQTPRYLVIGTGKKITLECSQTMGHDKMYWYQQDPGMELHLIHYSYGVNSTEKGDLSSESTVSRIRTEHFPLTLESARPSHTSQYLCASSRGRLAGPTDTQYFGPGTRLTVL.

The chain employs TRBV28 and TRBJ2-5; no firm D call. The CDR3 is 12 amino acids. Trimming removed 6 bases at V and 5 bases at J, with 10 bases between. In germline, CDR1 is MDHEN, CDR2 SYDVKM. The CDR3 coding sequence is TGTGCCAGCAGATCTGGGATGGAGACCCAGTACTTC. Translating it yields CASRSGMETQYF.

CDR3 DNA: TGCGCCAGCAGCTCCTTGGCCCAGCATTTT. It is translated as CASSSLAQHF. The chain uses TRBV10-1 and TRBJ1-5; no firm D call. The CDR3 has 10 amino acids. Germline assignment: CDR1 WNHNN and CDR2 SYGVQD (reference sequence). V was cut by 6 bases and J by 11 bases, with 8 bases left in between.

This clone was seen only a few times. CDR3 amino acids: CASSLGGSGNTIYF. The CDR3 bases are TGTGCCAGCAGCTTAGGTGGCTCTGGAAACACCATATATTTT. The chain has TRBV7-8 and TRBJ1-3; D is unclear. Trimming took 1 base from V and 0 from J, leaving 4 bases between them. The germline V gene has CDR1 SGHVS and CDR2 FQNEAQ. The CDR3 spans 14 residues.

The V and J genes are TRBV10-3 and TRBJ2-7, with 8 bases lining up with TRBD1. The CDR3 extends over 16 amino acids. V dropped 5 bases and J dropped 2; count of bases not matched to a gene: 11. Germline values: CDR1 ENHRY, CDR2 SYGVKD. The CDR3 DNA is TGTGCCATCAGTCCGACAGGGGCGGACTTTCCCTACGAGCAGTACTTC. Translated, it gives CAISPTGADFPYEQYF.

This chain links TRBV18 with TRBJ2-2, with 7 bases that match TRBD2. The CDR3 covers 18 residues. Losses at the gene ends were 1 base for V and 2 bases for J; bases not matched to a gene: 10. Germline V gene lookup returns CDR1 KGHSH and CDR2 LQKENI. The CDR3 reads CASSPLEVGGINTGELFF. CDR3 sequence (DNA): TGTGCCAGCTCACCACTCGAGGTGGGAGGGATAAACACCGGGGAGCTGTTTTTT.

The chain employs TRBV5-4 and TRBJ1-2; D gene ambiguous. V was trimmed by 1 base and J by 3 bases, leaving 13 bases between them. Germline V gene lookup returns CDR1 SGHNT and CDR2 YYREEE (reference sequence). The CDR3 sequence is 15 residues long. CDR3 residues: CASSLLGVGDYGYTF. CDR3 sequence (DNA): TGTGCCAGCAGCTTGCTCGGGGTTGGGGACTATGGCTACACCTTC. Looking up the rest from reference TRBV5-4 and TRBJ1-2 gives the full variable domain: ETGVTQSPTHLIKTRGQQVTLRCSSQSGHNTVSWYQQALGQGPQFIFQYYREEENGRGNFPPRFSGLQFPNYSSELNVNALELDDSALYLCASSLLGVGDYGYTFGSGTRLTVV.

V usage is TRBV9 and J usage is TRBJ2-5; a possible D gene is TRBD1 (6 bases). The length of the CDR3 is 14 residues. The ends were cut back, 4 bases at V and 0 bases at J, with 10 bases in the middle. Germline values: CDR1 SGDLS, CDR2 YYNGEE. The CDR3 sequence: CASSHGTNQETQYF. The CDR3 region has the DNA TGTGCCAGCAGCCATGGGACAAACCAAGAGACCCAGTACTTC.

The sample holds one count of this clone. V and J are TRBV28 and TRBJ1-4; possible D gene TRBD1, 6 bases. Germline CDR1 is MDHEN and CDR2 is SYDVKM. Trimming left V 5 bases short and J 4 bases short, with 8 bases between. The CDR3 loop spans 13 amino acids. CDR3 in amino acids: CASSRGGNEKLFF. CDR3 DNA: TGTGCCAGCAGTAGAGGGGGTAATGAAAAACTGTTTTTT.

The CDR3, as DNA: TGTGCCAGCAGCTCTAGAGCGGTCACAGGCCATCCCTACGAGCAGTACTTC. It encodes CASSSRAVTGHPYEQYF. The chain employs TRBV7-8 and TRBJ2-7, with D possibly being TRBD1 or TRBD2 (5 bases each). Trimming removed 4 bases at V and 2 bases at J, with 21 bases between. The CDR3 is 17 residues long. Germline V gene data show CDR1 as SGHVS and CDR2 as FQNEAQ.

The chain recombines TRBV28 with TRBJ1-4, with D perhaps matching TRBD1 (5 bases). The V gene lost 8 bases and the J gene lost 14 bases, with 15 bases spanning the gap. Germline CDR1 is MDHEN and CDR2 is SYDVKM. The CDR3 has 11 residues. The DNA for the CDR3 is TGTGCCAGCCATGGGGGGTTTGGGCTGTTTTTT. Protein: CASHGGFGLFF.

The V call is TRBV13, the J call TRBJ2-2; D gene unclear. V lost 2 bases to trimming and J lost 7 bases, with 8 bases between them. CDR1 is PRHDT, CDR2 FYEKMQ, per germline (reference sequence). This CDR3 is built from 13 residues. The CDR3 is CASSLSRVGELFF. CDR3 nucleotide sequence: TGTGCCAGCAGCTTATCCCGTGTCGGGGAGCTGTTTTTT. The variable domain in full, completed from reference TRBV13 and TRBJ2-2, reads AAGVIQSPRHLIKEKRETATLKCYPIPRHDTVYWYQQGPGQDPQFLISFYEKMQSDKGSIPDRFSAQQFSDYHSELNMSSLELGDSALYFCASSLSRVGELFFGEGSRLTVL.

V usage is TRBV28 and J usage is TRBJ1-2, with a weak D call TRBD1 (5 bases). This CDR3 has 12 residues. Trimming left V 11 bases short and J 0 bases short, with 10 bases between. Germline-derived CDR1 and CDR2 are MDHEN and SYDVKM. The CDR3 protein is CAGRRANYGYTF. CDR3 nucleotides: TGTGCCGGCCGCAGGGCTAACTATGGCTACACCTTC.

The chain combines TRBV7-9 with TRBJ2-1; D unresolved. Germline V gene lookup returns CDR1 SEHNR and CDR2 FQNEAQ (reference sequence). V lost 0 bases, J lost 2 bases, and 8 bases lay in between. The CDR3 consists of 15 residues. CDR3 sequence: CASSLAVGPYNEQFF. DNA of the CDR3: TGTGCCAGCAGCTTAGCGGTCGGCCCCTACAATGAGCAGTTCTTC.

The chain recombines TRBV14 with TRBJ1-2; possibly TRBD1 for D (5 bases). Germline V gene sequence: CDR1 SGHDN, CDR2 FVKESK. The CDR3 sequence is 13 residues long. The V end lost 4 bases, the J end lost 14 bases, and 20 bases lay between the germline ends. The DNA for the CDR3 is TGTGCCAGCAGCCCCTACCGCGCACAGGTCCGAACCTTC. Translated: CASSPYRAQVRTF. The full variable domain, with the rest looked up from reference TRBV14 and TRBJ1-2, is EAGVTQFPSHSVIEKGQTVTLRCDPISGHDNLYWYRRVMGKEIKFLLHFVKESKQDESGMPNNRFLAERTGGTYSTLKVQPAELEDSGVYFCASSPYRAQVRTFGSGTRLTVV.

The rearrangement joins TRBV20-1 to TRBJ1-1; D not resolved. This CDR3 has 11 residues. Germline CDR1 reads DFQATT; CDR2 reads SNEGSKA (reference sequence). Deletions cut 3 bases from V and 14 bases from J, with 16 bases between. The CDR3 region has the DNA TGCAGTGCTAGTACCGGCCTAAGGGCGTTCTTT. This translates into CSASTGLRAFF.

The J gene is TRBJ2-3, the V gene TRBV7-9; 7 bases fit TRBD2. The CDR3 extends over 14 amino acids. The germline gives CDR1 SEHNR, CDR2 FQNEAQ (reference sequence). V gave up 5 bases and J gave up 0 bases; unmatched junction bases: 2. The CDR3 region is CASSRSGSTDTQYF. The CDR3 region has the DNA TGTGCCAGCAGCCGTAGCGGGAGCACAGATACGCAGTATTTT.